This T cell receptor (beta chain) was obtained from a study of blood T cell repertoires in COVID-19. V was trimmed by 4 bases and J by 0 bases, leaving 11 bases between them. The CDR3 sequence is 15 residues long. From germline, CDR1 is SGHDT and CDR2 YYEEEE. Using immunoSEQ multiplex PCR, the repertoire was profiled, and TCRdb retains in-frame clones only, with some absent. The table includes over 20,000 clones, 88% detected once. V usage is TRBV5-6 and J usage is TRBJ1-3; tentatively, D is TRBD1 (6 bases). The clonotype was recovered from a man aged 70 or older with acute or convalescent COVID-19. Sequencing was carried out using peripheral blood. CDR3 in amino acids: CASSARDTSGNTIYF. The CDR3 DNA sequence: TGTGCCAGCAGCGCCCGGGACACCTCTGGAAACACCATATATTTT.